These T cell receptor beta chains were read from a single sample in a study of blood T cell repertoires in COVID-19. Assay used: immunoSEQ multiplex PCR; TCRdb lists only in-frame clones, some missing. The sample yields around 300,000 clones, under 90% seen once. The material sequenced was peripheral blood. Receptors were obtained from a woman between 40 and 55 years old who had recovered from COVID-19. CDR3s include the opening cysteine and the closing phenylalanine or tryptophan. D genes are given only for firm matches. Rows may omit the clone size; those that give it use once, few, many or a size class.

.,TRBV5-1,TRBJ2-7,TRBD2,TGCGCCAGCAGCTCTCTGACGCTAGCGGGAAACTACGAGCAGTACTTC,CASSSLTLAGNYEQYF
.,TRBV7-9,TRBJ2-5,TRBD1,TGTGCCAGCAGCTTAGAGGGGACAGGGGGCGCTGAGACCCAGTACTTC,CASSLEGTGGAETQYF
.,TRBV6-5,TRBJ1-6,.,TGTGCCAGCAGACAGAAATCTAATTCACCCCTCCACTTT,CASRQKSNSPLHF
once,TRBV19,TRBJ2-3,TRBD1,TGTGCCAGTAGTAACAGGGGAGATACGCAGTATTTT,CASSNRGDTQYF
once,TRBV11-3,TRBJ2-7,.,TGTGCCAGCAGCTATGGCAACCCCTACGAGCAGTACTTC,CASSYGNPYEQYF
.,TRBV24-1,TRBJ2-2,.,TGTGCCACCAGTGATGTCCTGGAGGGCCCCACCGGGGAGCTGTTTTTT,CATSDVLEGPTGELFF
.,TRBV10-2,TRBJ2-1,TRBD2,TGCGCCAGTACCGGGACTAGCTTCTACAATGAGCAGTTCTTC,CASTGTSFYNEQFF
.,TRBV15,TRBJ2-1,.,TGTGCCACCAGCAGACGAACGGGAGAAAAGAATGAGCAGTTCTTC,CATSRRTGEKNEQFF
.,TRBV4-1,TRBJ2-1,TRBD2,TGCGCCAGCAGCCAGGAGGGACTAGGGAACTACAATGAGCAGTTCTTC,CASSQEGLGNYNEQFF
.,TRBV5-8,TRBJ2-4,TRBD1,TGTGCCAGCAGCGATCCGACAGGGGGAATAAAAAACATTCAGTACTTC,CASSDPTGGIKNIQYF
.,TRBV7-3,TRBJ2-2,TRBD2,TGTGCCAGCAGCCAGAAAGGGACTAGCGGGAGTTCCACCGGGGAGCTGTTTTTT,CASSQKGTSGSSTGELFF
.,TRBV27,TRBJ2-1,TRBD2,TGTGCCAGCAGAAAGAGTGGGACTAGCTTTTCCTACAATGAGCAGTTCTTC,CASRKSGTSFSYNEQFF
.,TRBV24-1,TRBJ2-3,.,TGTGCCACCAGTGATCGTTTAGCGGAAGCTAGCACAGATACGCAGTATTTT,CATSDRLAEASTDTQYF
.,TRBV4-1,TRBJ2-5,TRBD1,TGCGCCAGCAGCCAAGGGGACAGGCCCTCCGCGGCCCAGTACTTC,CASSQGDRPSAAQYF
.,TRBV19,TRBJ1-1,.,TGTGCCAGTAGTATGGATTGGGGCCGGAGATCCTTT,CASSMDWGRRSF
.,TRBV9,TRBJ2-7,.,TGTGCCAGCAGCGTTTCTAGGAGCTCCTACGAGCAGTACTTC,CASSVSRSSYEQYF
once,TRBV6-5,TRBJ2-2,TRBD1,TGTGCCAGCGCGGGACAGGCCGCCGGGGAGCTGTTTTTT,CASAGQAAGELFF
.,TRBV21-1,TRBJ1-4,.,TGTGCCAGCAGCAAAGGAAGACAGGGGCCCTTTTTCGAAAAACTGTTTTTT,CASSKGRQGPFFEKLFF
.,TRBV27,TRBJ1-2,.,TGTGCCAGCAGAGGTCAAACGACAGACTATGGCTACACCTTC,CASRGQTTDYGYTF
.,TRBV6-2/TRBV6-3,TRBJ1-5,TRBD1,TGTGCCAGCAGTTACAAACCGGGACAGCCCGGTCAGCCCCAGCATTTT,CASSYKPGQPGQPQHF
.,TRBV7-8,TRBJ2-5,TRBD2,TGTGCCAGCAGCTTCTTAATAGCGGGAGGAGTGGGGCGACAAGAGACCCAGTACTTC,CASSFLIAGGVGRQETQYF
.,TRBV6-5,TRBJ2-7,TRBD1,TGTGCCAGCAGAAAGGAGCCGGGACAGGGGTACGAGCAGTACTTC,CASRKEPGQGYEQYF